This is a list of T cell receptor beta chains from one sample in a study of blood T cell repertoires in COVID-19. Profiling relied on immunoSEQ multiplex PCR, and the TCRdb table lists in-frame clones only, not all of them. The sample has about 76,000 clones, roughly 89% seen once; the top ten hold 5.8%. The sample taken for sequencing was peripheral blood. The receptors here all came from a human donor in a cohort sampled during active COVID-19. The conserved cysteine and the conserved F or W are not part of the CDR3 here. The order of the fields is J gene, V gene, CDR3 length, clone size, CDR3 protein. Expanded clones are given a class, and other clones once, few, many or no size at all.

TRBJ2-5	TRBV4-2	15	-	ASSQVGGVRPQETQY
TRBJ2-1	TRBV20-1	9	-	SALDYNEQF
TRBJ2-7	TRBV7-2	11	once	ASSSGSSYEQY
TRBJ2-3	TRBV6-6	14	-	ASSYSRDTYTDTQY
TRBJ2-3	TRBV5-1	13	-	ASSIQGRQTDTQY
TRBJ1-2	TRBV6-2/TRBV6-3	15	-	ASSSPLGTGGVYGYT
TRBJ2-7	TRBV6-5	14	-	ASSYSTGQGGYEQY
TRBJ1-5	TRBV12-5	14	-	ASSKLLEGGNQPQH
TRBJ2-3	TRBV5-4	15	-	ASSFRLAGGGTDTQY
TRBJ2-5	TRBV18	13	-	ASTIGTSGQETQY
TRBJ1-5	TRBV12-3/TRBV12-4	11	-	ASRGGRYQPQH
TRBJ1-2	TRBV12-3/TRBV12-4	11	-	ASSQGQVGRYT
TRBJ1-6	TRBV10-3	11	-	AITGTGNSPLH
TRBJ2-3	TRBV19	14	-	ASSRRASGFTDTQY